Listed below are T cell receptor beta chains from one sample, sequenced in a study of beta chain features in type 1 diabetes. Profiling relied on immunoSEQ multiplex PCR, and the TCRdb table lists in-frame clones only, not all of them. Of some 140,000 clones listed, around a tenth are singletons. Specimen: central memory CD4+ T cells from blood. The receptors originated from a man in his late teens or twenties in good health. Both conserved end residues are part of each CDR3. D genes are given only for firm matches. Clone size is given for some rows only: seen once, a few or many times, or a class if the clone is expanded.

>15|.|TRBD1|TRBJ1-2|TRBV29-1
CSVFFRDRANYGYTF
TGCAGCGTCTTCTTTCGGGACAGAGCTAACTATGGCTACACCTTC
>14|.|.|TRBJ1-5|TRBV6-1
CASSVGQGNQPQHF
TGTGCCAGCAGTGTGGGTCAGGGGAATCAGCCCCAGCATTTT
>15|few|.|TRBJ2-1|TRBV7-3
CASSFTGTRHNEQFF
TGTGCCAGCAGCTTTACCGGGACAAGACACAATGAGCAGTTCTTC
>14|few|TRBD1|TRBJ2-5|TRBV19
CASSWTGVGETQYF
TGTGCCAGTAGTTGGACAGGGGTCGGGGAGACCCAGTACTTC
>15|few|.|TRBJ1-5|TRBV7-2
CASSLGAVGNQPQHF
TGTGCCAGCAGCTTAGGTGCGGTCGGCAATCAGCCCCAGCATTTT
>11|few|.|TRBJ2-7|TRBV30
CAWSPGDEQYF
TGTGCCTGGAGTCCGGGGGACGAGCAGTACTTC
>15|.|TRBD2|TRBJ2-2|TRBV5-6
CACGRETGQSGELFF
TGTGCCTGCGGGAGGGAGACGGGGCAAAGCGGGGAGCTGTTTTTT
>15|few|TRBD1|TRBJ1-2|TRBV25-1
CASSEVTGGYYGYTF
TGTGCCAGCAGTGAAGTAACAGGGGGCTACTATGGCTACACCTTC
>16|few|.|TRBJ2-5|TRBV21-1
CASSSRDHRGQETQYF
TGTGCCAGCAGCTCCCGGGACCACAGGGGCCAAGAGACCCAGTACTTC
>14|.|.|TRBJ1-1|TRBV6-1
CASRGTNLNTEAFF
TGTGCCAGCAGGGGGACAAACTTGAACACTGAAGCTTTCTTT
>14|few|.|TRBJ2-1|TRBV5-8
CASSSTGFNNEQFF
TGTGCCAGCAGCTCGACAGGATTCAACAATGAGCAGTTCTTC
>14|few|.|TRBJ1-5|TRBV7-8
CASSPSLSAQPQHF
TGTGCCAGCAGCCCCTCACTCAGCGCTCAGCCCCAGCATTTT
>15|.|TRBD2|TRBJ2-1|TRBV7-2
CASRPISGAYNEQFF
TGTGCCAGCAGACCTATCAGCGGGGCCTACAATGAGCAGTTCTTC
>12|few|.|TRBJ1-2|TRBV6-1
CASSQGLYGYTF
TGTGCCAGCAGTCAGGGCCTCTATGGCTACACCTTC
>13|.|.|TRBJ1-1|TRBV7-2
CASSPSRHTEAFF
TGTGCCAGCAGCCCGAGCAGGCACACTGAAGCTTTCTTT
>13|.|.|TRBJ2-1|TRBV29-1
CSVRTDLYNEQFF
TGCAGCGTTCGGACAGACCTCTACAATGAGCAGTTCTTC
>14|.|.|TRBJ2-7|TRBV27
CASSGLTGNYEQYF
TGTGCCAGCAGTGGCCTAACAGGGAACTACGAGCAGTACTTC
>11|.|.|TRBJ2-7|TRBV20-1
CSAERGGEQYF
TGCAGTGCCGAAAGAGGGGGCGAGCAGTACTTC
>14|.|.|TRBJ2-3|TRBV6-5
CASSAKLGTDTQYF
TGTGCCAGCTCCGCCAAGCTAGGCACAGATACGCAGTATTTT
>13|few|.|TRBJ2-1|TRBV7-2
CASSLARVNEQFF
TGTGCCAGCAGCTTAGCCAGGGTTAATGAGCAGTTCTTC
>16|.|TRBD2|TRBJ2-1|TRBV9
CASSLRVGGASNEQFF
TGTGCCAGCAGCCTGAGGGTCGGGGGGGCAAGTAATGAGCAGTTCTTC
>14|.|.|TRBJ1-4|TRBV6-1
CASRMVGGGEKLFF
TGTGCCAGCAGGATGGTGGGGGGTGGCGAAAAACTGTTTTTT
>15|few|TRBD2|TRBJ2-5|TRBV7-2
CASSLNQRGGGTQYF
TGTGCCAGCAGCTTAAATCAGCGGGGGGGCGGGACCCAGTACTTC
>13|.|.|TRBJ1-5|TRBV2
CASSYNSNQPQHF
TGTGCCAGCAGTTACAATAGCAATCAGCCCCAGCATTTT
>12|few|.|TRBJ2-7|TRBV9
CASSVGGDEQYF
TGTGCCAGCAGCGTAGGGGGCGACGAGCAGTACTTC
>11|few|.|TRBJ2-5|TRBV25-1
CASKFGGEQYF
TGTGCCAGCAAGTTTGGAGGGGAGCAGTACTTC
>15|.|TRBD1|TRBJ1-5|TRBV5-4
CASSLGGQNDQPQHF
TGTGCCAGCAGCTTGGGGGGACAGAATGATCAGCCCCAGCATTTT
>14|few|.|TRBJ2-7|TRBV7-8
CASSFDRNAYEQYF
TGTGCCAGCAGCTTTGACAGAAACGCCTACGAGCAGTACTTC
>15|.|TRBD1|TRBJ1-5|TRBV28
CASRATGGSNQPQHF
TGTGCCAGCAGAGCGACAGGGGGCTCCAATCAGCCCCAGCATTTT
>15|.|TRBD2|TRBJ2-7|TRBV6-1
CASSALSGGAYEQYF
TGTGCCAGCAGTGCGCTAAGCGGGGGGGCCTACGAGCAGTACTTC
>15|.|TRBD1|TRBJ2-5|TRBV18
CASSPAGQGGETQYF
TGTGCCAGCTCACCAGCGGGACAGGGGGGAGAGACCCAGTACTTC
>14|few|.|TRBJ1-5|TRBV6-6
CASTFAGGNQPQHF
TGTGCCAGCACCTTTGCGGGGGGCAATCAGCCCCAGCATTTT
>14|many|TRBD1|TRBJ1-1|TRBV7-2
CASSWTGGSTEAFF
TGTGCCAGCAGCTGGACAGGGGGGAGCACTGAAGCTTTCTTT
>15|.|.|TRBJ2-7|TRBV4-2
CASSQGLARAYEQYF
TGTGCCAGCAGCCAAGGTCTAGCTCGGGCCTACGAGCAGTACTTC
>13|few|.|TRBJ1-5|TRBV6-5
CASSYSPVQPQHF
TGTGCCAGCAGTTACTCCCCGGTCCAGCCCCAGCATTTT
>16|.|TRBD1|TRBJ2-2|TRBV19
CASSPRGQGRIGELFF
TGTGCCAGTAGTCCCAGGGGACAGGGGCGCATCGGGGAGCTGTTTTTT
>17|few|TRBD2|TRBJ2-1|TRBV5-4
CASSLKTSGGADNEQFF
TGTGCCAGCAGCTTGAAAACTAGCGGGGGGGCTGACAATGAGCAGTTCTTC
>17|few|TRBD1|TRBJ2-7|TRBV9
CASSVGGGGPLDYEQYF
TGTGCCAGCAGCGTAGGAGGGGGCGGCCCCCTCGACTACGAGCAGTACTTC
>14|.|.|TRBJ2-7|TRBV6-1
CASSDSGFSYEQYF
TGTGCCAGCAGTGACTCGGGTTTCTCCTACGAGCAGTACTTC
>14|few|.|TRBJ1-4|TRBV6-6
CASRGQLVDEKLFF
TGTGCCTCGCGAGGACAGCTGGTCGACGAAAAACTGTTTTTT
>16|.|TRBD1|TRBJ2-3|TRBV7-6
CASSSTGTGSTDTQYF
TGTGCCAGCAGCTCCACCGGGACAGGGAGCACAGATACGCAGTATTTT
>15|few|TRBD1|TRBJ1-2|TRBV10-2
CASRLPGQGSYGYTF
TGCGCCAGCAGATTACCGGGACAGGGGTCCTATGGCTACACCTTC